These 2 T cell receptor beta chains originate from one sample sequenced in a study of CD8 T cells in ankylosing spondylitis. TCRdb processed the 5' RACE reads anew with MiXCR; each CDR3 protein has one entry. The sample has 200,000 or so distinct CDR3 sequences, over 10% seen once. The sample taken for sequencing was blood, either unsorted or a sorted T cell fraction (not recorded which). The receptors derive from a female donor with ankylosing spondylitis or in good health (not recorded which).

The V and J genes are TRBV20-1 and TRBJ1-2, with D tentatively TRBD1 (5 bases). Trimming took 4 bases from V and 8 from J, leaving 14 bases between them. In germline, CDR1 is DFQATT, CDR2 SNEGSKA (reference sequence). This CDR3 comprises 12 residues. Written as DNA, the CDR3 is TGCAGTGCTACCGGGACGGCCCGGGGCTACACCTTC. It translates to CSATGTARGYTF.

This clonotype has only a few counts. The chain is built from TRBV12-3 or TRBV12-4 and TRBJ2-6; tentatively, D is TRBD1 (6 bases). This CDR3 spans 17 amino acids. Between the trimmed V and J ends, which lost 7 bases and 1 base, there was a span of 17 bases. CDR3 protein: CASTPDRHDSGANVLTF. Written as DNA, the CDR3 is TGTGCCAGCACCCCGGACAGACATGATTCTGGGGCCAACGTCCTGACTTTC.